The clone carrying this T cell receptor beta chain was seen a few times. The CDR3 length is 15 residues. V dropped 4 bases and J dropped 0; count of bases not matched to a gene: 6. The V gene's germline CDR1 is SGHNT and CDR2 YYREEE (reference sequence). Sequencing was performed with immunoSEQ multiplex PCR; in TCRdb, only in-frame clones are kept and a portion is missing. The sample yields approximately 400,000 clones, 80% to 85% seen once. Assignment of participants to cohorts was predicated upon participant-reported clinical history. The sample comes from a study of blood T cell repertoires in COVID-19. The wider study: There were acute and convalescent COVID-19 samples, and they came from the United States, Italy and Spain.

This clonotype was obtained from a woman aged 45 to 65 who had recovered from COVID-19. The chain couples TRBV5-4 to TRBJ1-2, with 7 bases that match TRBD1. Sequencing was performed on PBMCs or T cells enriched from blood (not recorded which). The CDR3 DNA is TGTGCCAGCAGCCGGGACAGCCAAACTAACTATGGCTACACCTTC. Its translation: CASSRDSQTNYGYTF.